The 5 T cell receptor beta chains in this list originate from one sample, sequenced in a study of blood T cell repertoires in COVID-19. Clones were read by immunoSEQ multiplex PCR, and TCRdb kept only the in-frame ones, dropping some. In the table there are about 220,000 clones, about four fifths of which are singletons. The sequenced sample was PBMCs or T cells enriched from blood (not recorded which). The receptors derive from a woman aged 40 to 50 with acute COVID-19.

V and J are TRBV5-1 and TRBJ2-7; 7 positions match TRBD2. After removal of 4 bases from V and 1 base from J, the junction contained 2 bases not matched to a gene. CDR1 and CDR2 from the germline V gene are SGHRS and YFSETQ. The CDR3 spans 13 residues. CDR3 sequence reads: CASSQAGSYEQYF. In DNA form, the CDR3 reads TGCGCCAGCAGCCAAGCGGGATCCTACGAGCAGTACTTC.

This clone was seen once. The rearrangement links TRBV28 to TRBJ2-3, with unresolved D. Germline CDR1 and CDR2: MDHEN and SYDVKM. This CDR3 comprises 16 residues. The germline V and J ends were trimmed by 8 bases and 2 bases, with 20 bases remaining between them. DNA of the CDR3: TGTGCCAGCCGCGAAGCTACAGCAACCCACACAGATACGCAGTATTTT. It is translated as CASREATATHTDTQYF.

The CDR3 DNA reads as TGTGCCTGGAGTGATTCAGTGTGGAGGTATAACACTGAAGCTTTCTTT. Amino acid sequence: CAWSDSVWRYNTEAFF. The rearrangement joins TRBV30 to TRBJ1-1; no reliable D call. The CDR3 has 16 amino acids. Trimming removed 1 base from V and 2 bases from J, with 17 bases in between. CDR1 is GTSNPN and CDR2 is SVGIG in the germline V gene (reference sequence).

CDR3 in amino acids: CATSRGRDTQYF. The CDR3, as DNA: TGTGCCACCAGCAGAGGGAGAGATACGCAGTATTTT. The J gene is TRBJ2-3, the V gene TRBV15; D not resolved. Trimming left V 1 base short and J 5 bases short, with 4 bases between. CDR3 length: 12 amino acids. The V gene's germline CDR1 is LNHNV and CDR2 YYDKDF (reference sequence).

The chain uses TRBV18 and TRBJ2-7; D is perhaps TRBD2 (5 bases). The CDR3 length is 12 residues. Trimming left V 3 bases short and J 7 bases short, with 10 bases between. Germline CDR1 and CDR2: KGHSH and LQKENI. CDR3 DNA sequence: TGTGCCAGCTCACCCGACACGGGGGAGCAGTACTTC. Translation: CASSPDTGEQYF.